These 27 T cell receptor beta chains came from one sample sequenced in a study of control samples from healthy donors and cancer patients. This table comes from immunoSEQ multiplex PCR, and its TCRdb copy is limited to in-frame clones, with some not included. The sample comprises approximately 44,000 clones, over 65% of which are singletons, and 17% rests with the top ten. The source material was formalin-fixed, paraffin-embedded tissue. These receptors were obtained from a male donor with melanoma.

In this sample, this clone turned up a few times. The V call is TRBV30, the J call TRBJ1-4; TRBD1 matches 10 bases. V dropped 2 bases and J dropped 3; count of bases not matched to a gene: 6. Germline CDR1 GTSNPN, CDR2 SVGIG (reference sequence). This CDR3 contains 16 residues. The CDR3 DNA is TGTGCCTGGAGTACCCGGGACAGGGGTGCTAATGAAAAACTGTTTTTT. Translated, it gives CAWSTRDRGANEKLFF.

This clone came up once. The rearrangement links TRBV7-3 to TRBJ2-3; D not resolved. With 2 bases removed from V and 2 bases from J, the gap between germline ends came to 8 bases. The CDR3 length is 14 residues. Germline V gene sequence: CDR1 SGHTA, CDR2 FQGTGA. CDR3 coding DNA: TGTGCCAGCAGCTTACTAGGGATCACAGATACGCAGTATTTT. This codes for CASSLLGITDTQYF.

This clone was seen ten or more times. The rearrangement joins TRBV6-5 to TRBJ2-7; no firm D call. CDR3 length: 12 amino acids. The V end lost 7 bases, the J end lost 0 bases, and 7 bases lay between the germline ends. Looked up from germline, CDR1 is MNHEY and CDR2 is SVGAGI. This CDR3 reads CASIFSSYEQYF. The CDR3 nucleotides are TGTGCCAGCATCTTCAGCTCCTACGAGCAGTACTTC.

This rearrangement joins TRBV11-3 to TRBJ1-1, with a weak D call TRBD1 (5 bases). The CDR3 runs 15 residues. Germline V gives CDR1 SGHNT, CDR2 YENEEA. V was clipped by 5 bases and J by 4 bases, with 17 bases between them. Written as DNA, the CDR3 is TGTGCCAGCAGCCCCGGGCCGGGCGGGGGCACTGAAGCTTTCTTT. This encodes CASSPGPGGGTEAFF.

The rearrangement joins TRBV25-1 to TRBJ1-1, with 8 bases matching TRBD1. The CDR3 runs 13 residues. Germline V CDR1 and CDR2: MGHDK, SYGVNS. The V gene end was trimmed by 5 bases and the J gene end by 8 bases; junction bases not matched to a gene: 7. The CDR3 loop reads CASSRSRGLEAFF. In DNA, the CDR3 is TGTGCCAGCAGTCGATCCAGGGGGCTCGAAGCTTTCTTT.

The chain combines TRBV4-1 with TRBJ2-4, with 9 bases that match TRBD2. V lost 0 bases to trimming and J lost 15 bases; unmatched junction nucleotides: 12. Germline V gene data show CDR1 as MGHRA and CDR2 as YSYEKL. CDR3 size: 15 residues. CDR3 loop: CASSQDIPWTSVPYF. Here the CDR3 DNA reads TGCGCCAGCAGCCAAGATATCCCCTGGACTAGCGTCCCGTACTTC.

This clone has only one observation. V usage is TRBV7-9 and J usage is TRBJ2-7; 7 nucleotides line up with TRBD1. This CDR3 contains 14 residues. From germline, CDR1 is SEHNR and CDR2 FQNEAQ (reference sequence). Losses at the gene ends were 5 bases for V and 7 bases for J; bases not matched to a gene: 11. CDR3 bases: TGTGCCAGCAGCCCTACGATCGACAGGGTGGAGCAGTACTTC. This sequence encodes CASSPTIDRVEQYF. Filled out from reference TRBV7-9 and TRBJ2-7, the complete variable domain reads DTGVSQNPRHKITKRGQNVTFRCDPISEHNRLYWYRQTLGQGPEFLTYFQNEAQLEKSRLLSDRFSAERPKGSFSTLEIQRTEQGDSAMYLCASSPTIDRVEQYFGPGTRLTVT.

The chain joins TRBV27 to TRBJ2-3; D is possibly TRBD1 or TRBD2 (5 bases each). V lost 4 bases to trimming and J lost 13 bases, with 15 bases between them. The CDR3 has 12 residues. CDR1 and CDR2 from the germline V gene are MNHEY and SMNVEV (reference sequence). CDR3 sequence (DNA): TGTGCCAGCAGTTCGTGGCAGGGAGCGGAGTATTTT. Encoded protein: CASSSWQGAEYF.

This clone is a singleton in its sample. The genes are TRBV6-6 and TRBJ2-5, with a possible D match to TRBD2 (6 bases). The CDR3 sequence is 14 residues long. Trimming stripped 6 bases from V and 4 bases from J, with 15 bases between. CDR1 is MNHNY, CDR2 SVGAGI, per germline (reference sequence). CDR3 sequence: CASRKRDSLETQYF. CDR3 coding DNA: TGTGCCAGCAGGAAGAGGGACTCCTTAGAGACCCAGTACTTC.

The rearrangement uses TRBV6-5 and TRBJ2-2; no firm D call. From germline, CDR1 is MNHEY and CDR2 SVGAGI. The CDR3 sequence is 15 residues long. Deletions cut 7 bases from V and 1 base from J, with 13 bases between. CDR3 protein: CASTRIGGNTGELFF. The CDR3 DNA follows: TGTGCCAGCACTAGGATAGGCGGGAACACCGGGGAGCTGTTTTTT.

The J gene is TRBJ2-7, the V gene TRBV28; 14 positions agree with TRBD2. Germline V gene data show CDR1 as MDHEN and CDR2 as SYDVKM. V lost 6 bases, J lost 3 bases, and 4 bases stayed unmatched. The CDR3 covers 15 residues. This chain's CDR3 is CASRRTSGRNYEQYF. The CDR3 nucleotides read TGTGCCAGCAGACGGACTAGCGGGAGGAACTACGAGCAGTACTTC.

This clone was recorded only once. Germline and junction disagree at one end, which may indicate a read error. The same CDR3 also results from other DNA sequences found in this sample. This sequence joins TRBV6-5 and TRBJ2-7; D ambiguous. Germline V gene sequence: CDR1 MNHEY, CDR2 SVGAGI. The CDR3 runs 11 residues. This CDR3 reads CASTSGYEQYF. CDR3 in DNA: TGTGCCAGCACATCGGGCTACGAACAGTACTTC.

The J gene is TRBJ2-7, the V gene TRBV6-6; the match to TRBD1 covers 8 bases. The CDR3 has 11 residues. Germline V gene lookup returns CDR1 MNHNY and CDR2 SVGAGI (reference sequence). V dropped 8 bases and J dropped 4; count of bases not matched to a gene: 1. The CDR3, as DNA: TGTGCCAGCGGACAGGGATACGAGCAGTACTTC. This sequence encodes CASGQGYEQYF.

This clone was seen a few times. The genes are TRBV11-1 and TRBJ1-1; D uncertain. In germline, CDR1 is SGHAT, CDR2 FQDESV (reference sequence). The V gene lost 5 bases and the J gene lost 3 bases, with 19 bases spanning the gap. The CDR3 contains 16 residues. CDR3 DNA: TGTGCCAGCAGCCCAGTCCGCTGGGGTGGGGACACTGAAGCTTTCTTT. Encoded protein: CASSPVRWGGDTEAFF.

The gene calls are TRBV29-1 and TRBJ2-1, with 10 bases that match TRBD2. This CDR3 contains 15 residues. Germline V CDR1 and CDR2: SQVTM, ANQGSEA. With 7 bases clipped from V and 1 base from J, the junction kept 7 bases outside the gene matches. CDR3 coding DNA: TGCAGCGCAATAGCGGGAGGACTTTCCTACAATGAGCAGTTCTTC. Its protein product is CSAIAGGLSYNEQFF.

The rearrangement links TRBV18 to TRBJ1-2; D possibly corresponds to TRBD1 (5 bases). Germline V gene sequence: CDR1 KGHSH, CDR2 LQKENI. Trimming cost V 3 bases and J 7 bases, with 9 bases left between them. This CDR3 comprises 12 residues. CDR3 DNA: TGTGCCAGCTCACCGCAGGGTTCTGGCTACACCTTC. This codes for CASSPQGSGYTF.

The chain employs TRBV14 and TRBJ2-1; D possibly corresponds to TRBD2 (5 bases). V was cut by 4 bases and J by 0 bases, with 13 bases left in between. The CDR3 consists of 16 residues. The germline CDR1 and CDR2 sequences are SGHDN and FVKESK. The CDR3 loop reads CASSPRMAGSYNEQFF. CDR3 DNA: TGTGCCAGCAGCCCCCGGATGGCGGGCTCCTACAATGAGCAGTTCTTC.

This clone turned up a few times. The chain joins TRBV5-1 to TRBJ2-3; D unclear. Trimming stripped 5 bases from V and 2 bases from J, with 9 bases between. Looked up from germline, CDR1 is SGHRS and CDR2 is YFSETQ. This CDR3 region has 13 residues. CDR3 region: CASRSGPTDTQYF. In DNA form, the CDR3 reads TGCGCCAGCAGATCCGGCCCCACAGATACGCAGTATTTT.

In this sample, this clone turned up a few times. The chain recombines TRBV28 with TRBJ1-4; maybe TRBD1 (6 bases). The CDR3 consists of 21 residues. Germline-derived CDR1 and CDR2 are MDHEN and SYDVKM. Trimming pared 5 bases from V and 8 bases from J, leaving 36 bases between. The CDR3 bases are TGTGCCAGCAGTCCCGCGCCTTCAGGGGCCCGGAGGTTGAGTTTGTCGGAAAAACTGTTTTTT. It is translated as CASSPAPSGARRLSLSEKLFF. Combining the CDR3 with reference TRBV28 and TRBJ1-4 gives the whole variable domain DVKVTQSSRYLVKRTGEKVFLECVQDMDHENMFWYRQDPGLGLRLIYFSYDVKMKEKGDIPEGYSVSREKKERFSLILESASTNQTSMYLCASSPAPSGARRLSLSEKLFFGSGTQLSVL.

This clone was observed a handful of times. Other DNA sequences within the sample encode an identical CDR3. The chain links TRBV28 to TRBJ2-2, with a tentative D call TRBD2 (5 bases). The CDR3 is made up of 14 amino acids. V was shortened by 6 bases and J by 6 bases, with 14 bases between the two germline ends. Germline V gene lookup returns CDR1 MDHEN and CDR2 SYDVKM. The DNA for the CDR3 is TGTGCCAGCAGCCGCACTTCAGCGGCCGGGGAGCTGTTTTTT. Residues: CASSRTSAAGELFF.

This clone appeared many times. The rearrangement joins TRBV13 to TRBJ1-1; D gene uncertain. The germline V gene encodes CDR1 PRHDT and CDR2 FYEKMQ (reference sequence). The CDR3 is made up of 13 amino acids. V was clipped by 5 bases and J by 0 bases, with 7 bases between them. The CDR3 here is CASSRIMNTEAFF. The DNA for the CDR3 is TGTGCCAGCAGCCGTATTATGAACACTGAAGCTTTCTTT.

This clone was recorded many times. V gene TRBV5-1 combines with J gene TRBJ2-3, with TRBD2 identical over 11 bases. Germline V gene lookup returns CDR1 SGHRS and CDR2 YFSETQ. Losses at the gene ends were 4 bases for V and 8 bases for J; bases not matched to a gene: 12. This CDR3 spans 16 amino acids. Written as DNA, the CDR3 is TGCGCCAGCAGCGGCGGACTAGCGGGTGGGGCCGGTACGCAGTATTTT. It codes for CASSGGLAGGAGTQYF. The entire variable domain, with the rest obtained from reference TRBV5-1 and TRBJ2-3, is as follows: KAGVTQTPRYLIKTRGQQVTLSCSPISGHRSVSWYQQTPGQGLQFLFEYFSETQRNKGNFPGRFSGRQFSNSRSEMNVSTLELGDSALYLCASSGGLAGGAGTQYFGPGTRLTVL.

V and J are TRBV7-9 and TRBJ2-1; a possible D gene is TRBD2 (5 bases). CDR1 and CDR2 (germline): SEHNR, FQNEAQ (reference sequence). Deletions cut 8 bases from V and 4 bases from J, with 15 bases between. The CDR3 has 14 amino acids. Here the CDR3 DNA reads TGTGCCAGCCCCAAGGAGGAGCCGTACAATGAGCAGTTCTTC. Protein product: CASPKEEPYNEQFF.

The chain combines TRBV28 with TRBJ2-7, with 9 bases fitting TRBD1. V was pared by 6 bases and J by 6 bases, with 6 bases of the junction left unmatched. There are 13 residues in the CDR3. Germline V gives CDR1 MDHEN, CDR2 SYDVKM. DNA for the CDR3: TGTGCCAGCAGGCCGGGACAGGGTTCCGAGCAGTACTTC. Translating it yields CASRPGQGSEQYF.

CDR3: CSVSPRTNEQFF. The CDR3 region has the DNA TGCAGCGTTTCTCCCAGAACGAATGAGCAGTTCTTC. The chain couples TRBV29-1 to TRBJ2-1; D is uncertain. Germline CDR1 is SQVTM and CDR2 is ANQGSEA. CDR3 length equals 12 residues. The V gene lost 5 bases and the J gene lost 7 bases, with 12 bases spanning the gap.

This clone has a handful of counts. The chain links TRBV7-9 to TRBJ2-7; D may be TRBD1 (5 bases). Germline V CDR1 and CDR2: SEHNR, FQNEAQ (reference sequence). This CDR3 is built from 15 residues. V lost 2 bases and J 6 bases, leaving 17 bases between the germline ends. The CDR3 is CASSLMVRGLREQYF. The CDR3 coding sequence is TGTGCCAGCAGCTTAATGGTAAGGGGCCTCCGCGAGCAGTACTTC. The full variable domain, completed using reference TRBV7-9 and TRBJ2-7, is DTGVSQNPRHKITKRGQNVTFRCDPISEHNRLYWYRQTLGQGPEFLTYFQNEAQLEKSRLLSDRFSAERPKGSFSTLEIQRTEQGDSAMYLCASSLMVRGLREQYFGPGTRLTVT.

This chain uses TRBV6-5 with TRBJ1-4, with D possibly matching TRBD1 (6 bases). The germline CDR1 and CDR2 sequences are MNHEY and SVGAGI. The CDR3 runs to 15 residues. V was cut by 1 base and J by 6 bases, with 12 bases left in between. CDR3 residues: CASSYYGQTDEKLFF. CDR3 DNA sequence: TGTGCCAGCAGTTACTACGGACAGACCGATGAAAAACTGTTTTTT.